The 29 T cell receptor beta chains reported below all come from one sample, sequenced in a study of beta chain features in type 1 diabetes. Expressed TCRB transcripts were sequenced after all isolated RNA was converted to cDNA. Using immunoSEQ multiplex PCR, the repertoire was profiled, and TCRdb retains in-frame clones only, with some absent. In the table there are 430,000 or so clones, about 10% of which are singletons. The sequenced sample was naive CD4+ T cells from blood. The receptors were gathered from a woman under 30 in good health.

In this sample, this clone turned up a few times. CDR3 DNA sequence: TGTGCCAGCAGCTCGTCCTTAGGACAGAGCTCCTACGAGCAGTACTTC. This gives the protein CASSSSLGQSSYEQYF. The chain is built from TRBV11-3 and TRBJ2-7, with D maybe TRBD1 (6 bases). V was clipped by 4 bases and J by 0 bases, with 16 bases between them. Looked up from germline, CDR1 is SGHNT and CDR2 is YENEEA. The CDR3 covers 16 residues. The complete variable domain, with remaining parts taken from reference TRBV11-3 and TRBJ2-7, reads EAGVVQSPRYKIIEKKQPVAFWCNPISGHNTLYWYLQNLGQGPELLIRYENEEAVDDSQLPKDRFSAERLKGVDSTLKIQPAELGDSAVYLCASSSSLGQSSYEQYFGPGTRLTVT.

Only a few counts were recorded for this clone. Other DNA sequences in this sample translate to the same CDR3. The rearrangement joins TRBV9 to TRBJ2-3; D remains ambiguous. Germline CDR1 is SGDLS and CDR2 is YYNGEE. Deletions cut 0 bases from V and 6 bases from J, with 5 bases between. The CDR3 length is 12 residues. DNA for the CDR3: TGTGCCAGCAGCGTAGGGGCGGATACGCAGTATTTT. Translating gives CASSVGADTQYF.

The CDR3 sequence: CASSLRGPREAFF. As DNA, the CDR3 is TGTGCCAGCAGCTTACGGGGGCCGAGGGAGGCGTTCTTC. The rearrangement joins TRBV7-2 to TRBJ2-1; D may match TRBD1 or TRBD2 (6 bases each). This CDR3 contains 13 residues. Trimming cost V 2 bases and J 15 bases, with 17 bases left between them. CDR1 and CDR2 from the germline V gene are SGHTA and FQGNSA. Combining the CDR3 with reference TRBV7-2 and TRBJ2-1 gives the whole variable domain GAGVSQSPSNKVTEKGKDVELRCDPISGHTALYWYRQSLGQGLEFLIYFQGNSAPDKSGLPSDRFSAERTGGSVSTLTIQRTQQEDSAVYLCASSLRGPREAFFGPGTRLTVL.

The genes are TRBV25-1 and TRBJ1-4; no clear D. Trimming pared 7 bases from V and 0 bases from J, leaving 6 bases between. This CDR3 contains 13 residues. Germline values: CDR1 MGHDK, CDR2 SYGVNS. The CDR3 loop is CASNSATNEKLFF. CDR3 DNA: TGTGCCAGCAACAGCGCAACTAATGAAAAACTGTTTTTT.

The rearrangement links TRBV7-6 to TRBJ2-7, with TRBD1 as a possible D gene (6 bases). With 1 base removed from V and 1 base from J, the gap between germline ends came to 11 bases. Germline CDR1 and CDR2: SGHVS and FNYEAQ. The CDR3 is 15 amino acids. The CDR3 sequence: CASSLETGPSYEQYV. In nucleotides, the CDR3 is TGTGCCAGCAGCTTAGAAACAGGGCCTTCCTACGAGCAGTACGTC.

This clone was detected only a few times. This chain uses TRBV18 with TRBJ2-5; no clear D. This CDR3 comprises 13 residues. V lost 5 bases and J lost 5, with 12 bases in between. CDR1 KGHSH and CDR2 LQKENI come from the germline V gene. CDR3 in DNA: TGTGCCAGCTCAACGAGCGCCGGGGAGACCCAGTACTTC. It is translated as CASSTSAGETQYF.

This clone was seen a few times. The chain has TRBV11-1 and TRBJ2-7; 8 positions agree with TRBD1. There are 14 residues in the CDR3. Losses at the gene ends were 5 bases for V and 7 bases for J; bases not matched to a gene: 10. Germline V CDR1 and CDR2: SGHAT, FQDESV (reference sequence). The CDR3 DNA is TGTGCCAGCAGCCCCGGACAGGGTTCGCTTGAGCAGTACGTC. This codes for CASSPGQGSLEQYV.

This clone was recorded a few times. The rearrangement uses TRBV15 and TRBJ2-6; no definite D call. The V gene's germline CDR1 is LNHNV and CDR2 YYDKDF (reference sequence). V gave up 1 base and J gave up 4 bases, with 8 bases separating them. This CDR3 is built from 15 residues. CDR3 DNA: TGTGCCACCAGCAGAGTCCCCCCCGGGGCCAACGTCCTGACTTTC. It codes for CATSRVPPGANVLTF.

The genes are TRBV4-2 and TRBJ2-1; 10 nucleotides match TRBD2. Losses at the gene ends were 4 bases for V and 5 bases for J; bases not matched to a gene: 5. The CDR3 extends over 15 amino acids. Germline V gives CDR1 LGHNA, CDR2 YNFKEQ. The DNA of the CDR3 is TGTGCCAGCAGCCGCCCTAGCGGGGGAAACAATGAGCAGTTCTTC. Amino acid sequence: CASSRPSGGNNEQFF.

The J gene is TRBJ2-7, the V gene TRBV27, with TRBD1 as a possible D gene (5 bases). V was shortened by 5 bases and J by 9 bases, with 20 bases between the two germline ends. Germline CDR1 is MNHEY and CDR2 is SMNVEV (reference sequence). The CDR3 length is 14 residues. The CDR3 spells CASSPTVAHLGQYV. CDR3 bases: TGTGCCAGCAGTCCGACAGTGGCCCACCTGGGGCAGTACGTC.

Regarding this clone: Other nucleotide sequences from this sample produce the same CDR3. The chain combines TRBV29-1 with TRBJ1-5; 8 bases match TRBD1. The junction had 4 bases not matched to a gene; V was cut back by 4 bases and J by 5 bases. CDR1 and CDR2 from the germline V gene are SQVTM and ANQGSEA. CDR3 length: 13 residues. Written as DNA, the CDR3 is TGCAGCGTTGGAGGACAGGGCGATCAGCCCCAGCATTTT. It translates to CSVGGQGDQPQHF. The complete variable domain, with remaining parts taken from reference TRBV29-1 and TRBJ1-5, reads SAVISQKPSRDICQRGTSLTIQCQVDSQVTMMFWYRQQPGQSLTLIATANQGSEATYESGFVIDKFPISRPNLTFSTLTVSNMSPEDSSIYLCSVGGQGDQPQHFGDGTRLSIL.

The chain is built from TRBV5-4 and TRBJ2-5, with TRBD1 as a possible D gene (6 bases). Trimming removed 3 bases at V and 2 bases at J, with 11 bases between. The CDR3 runs 14 residues. CDR1 is SGHNT, CDR2 YYREEE, per germline (reference sequence). The CDR3 protein is CASSSGQLQETQYF. The CDR3, as DNA: TGTGCCAGCAGCTCAGGACAGCTACAAGAGACCCAGTACTTC. Based on the CDR3 plus reference TRBV5-4 and TRBJ2-5, the full variable domain is ETGVTQSPTHLIKTRGQQVTLRCSSQSGHNTVSWYQQALGQGPQFIFQYYREEENGRGNFPPRFSGLQFPNYSSELNVNALELDDSALYLCASSSGQLQETQYFGPGTRLLVL.

V gene TRBV4-2 combines with J gene TRBJ1-5; tentatively, D is TRBD1 (5 bases). Germline V gives CDR1 LGHNA, CDR2 YNFKEQ. CDR3 length: 14 amino acids. Trimming left V 0 bases short and J 9 bases short, with 12 bases between. The CDR3 is CASSQEKIGAPQHF. The CDR3 DNA sequence: TGTGCCAGCAGCCAAGAGAAGATTGGGGCGCCCCAGCATTTT.

As to this clone: The same CDR3 can be traced to other DNA sequences in this sample. The chain carries TRBV9 and TRBJ1-2; 9 bases align to TRBD1. The germline gives CDR1 SGDLS, CDR2 YYNGEE. The CDR3 contains 14 residues. V lost 2 bases and J lost 2; bases outside the gene matches: 1. The CDR3 protein is CASSVGQGNYGYTF. The CDR3 DNA follows: TGTGCCAGCAGCGTGGGACAGGGAAACTATGGCTACACCTTC.

This clone occurred a few times. This same CDR3 is encoded by further DNA sequences in the sample. The J gene is TRBJ1-5, the V gene TRBV30; D may be TRBD1 (5 bases). V shed 0 bases and J shed 4 bases, with 7 bases lying between them. The CDR3 runs 13 residues. CDR1 and CDR2 from the germline V gene are GTSNPN and SVGIG (reference sequence). The CDR3 loop reads CAWSVRGNQPQHF. CDR3 DNA: TGTGCCTGGAGTGTACGGGGGAATCAGCCCCAGCATTTT.

The chain joins TRBV5-4 to TRBJ2-6; 7 nucleotides agree with TRBD2. Germline CDR1 is SGHNT and CDR2 is YYREEE (reference sequence). The CDR3 has 18 residues. J gave up 2 bases and V 0 bases, and 8 bases lay outside the gene matches. DNA for the CDR3: TGTGCCAGCAGCTTGGCTGGGCGGGGGAGCGCTGGGGCCAACGTCCTGACTTTC. This translates into CASSLAGRGSAGANVLTF.

This clone was seen a handful of times. The rearrangement joins TRBV7-9 to TRBJ1-1; 7 bases align to TRBD1. This CDR3 has 12 amino acids. The V gene's germline CDR1 is SEHNR and CDR2 FQNEAQ (reference sequence). The V segment lost 3 bases and the J segment 6 bases; nucleotides outside the gene matches: 1. The CDR3 nucleotides read TGTGCCAGCAGCTTTCAGGGGGCTGAAGCTTTCTTT. Its protein is CASSFQGAEAFF.

V is TRBV19 and J is TRBJ1-6, with D perhaps TRBD1 (6 bases). From germline, CDR1 is LNHDA and CDR2 SQIVND (reference sequence). Trimming shortened V by 4 bases and J by 14 bases, and 9 bases separated the two germline ends. This CDR3 spans 11 amino acids. This CDR3 is CASSTDRSLHF. The CDR3 nucleotides read TGTGCCAGTAGTACAGACAGGTCCCTCCACTTT.

This clone showed up just a few times. The V call is TRBV7-9, the J call TRBJ1-2; D is uncertain. Trimming pared 7 bases from V and 7 bases from J, leaving 13 bases between. Germline V lookup: CDR1 SEHNR, CDR2 FQNEAQ (reference sequence). This CDR3 has 12 residues. The DNA of the CDR3 is TGTGCCAGCACCCGGACGGGTTTTGGCTACACCTTC. Its translation: CASTRTGFGYTF.

This clone came up a few times. The chain carries TRBV5-1 and TRBJ2-1; D is perhaps TRBD2 (5 bases). The V gene lost 0 bases and the J gene lost 7 bases, with 11 bases spanning the gap. This CDR3 comprises 14 residues. Germline V lookup: CDR1 SGHRS, CDR2 YFSETQ. The CDR3 sequence is CASSLGPTMNEQFF. Here the CDR3 DNA reads TGCGCCAGCAGCTTGGGACCGACTATGAATGAGCAGTTCTTC.

This clone was seen a handful of times. This chain connects TRBV21-1 to TRBJ1-5; the table gives TRBD1 as D, unverified against the DNA. TRBV21-1 corresponds to a pseudogene. The CDR3 covers 15 residues. The DNA for the CDR3 is TGTGCCAGCAGCAAAGCGCTGACAGGGGCCCAGCCCCAGCATTTT. Residues: CASSKALTGAQPQHF.

The chain uses TRBV7-9 and TRBJ2-1; 12 bases line up with TRBD2. The germline V gene encodes CDR1 SEHNR and CDR2 FQNEAQ (reference sequence). This CDR3 is 15 amino acids long. V gave up 5 bases and J gave up 10 bases; unmatched junction bases: 9. Here the CDR3 reads CASSPRLAGVGEQFF. The CDR3 DNA is TGTGCCAGCAGCCCACGACTAGCGGGAGTAGGGGAGCAGTTCTTC.

V is TRBV5-4 and J is TRBJ2-7, with D tentatively TRBD1 or TRBD2 (5 bases each). The V end lost 4 bases, the J end lost 5 bases, and 19 bases lay between the germline ends. The germline gives CDR1 SGHNT, CDR2 YYREEE (reference sequence). The CDR3 totals 15 residues. CDR3: CASSRRAGSIDEQYF. The CDR3 DNA reads as TGTGCCAGCAGCCGGAGAGCAGGGAGTATCGACGAGCAGTACTTC.

This clone was observed a few times. V is TRBV7-9 and J is TRBJ1-1; tentative D call: TRBD1 (5 bases). The germline V and J ends were trimmed by 10 bases and 5 bases, with 14 bases remaining between them. The CDR3 covers 12 residues. The germline CDR1 and CDR2 sequences are SEHNR and FQNEAQ (reference sequence). The CDR3 sequence is CATGLVRTEAFF. The DNA of the CDR3 is TGTGCCACGGGACTAGTTCGGACTGAAGCTTTCTTT.

The chain uses TRBV27 and TRBJ1-3; D gene unclear. V was cut by 6 bases and J by 0 bases, with 12 bases left in between. The CDR3 spans 15 residues. CDR1 is MNHEY and CDR2 is SMNVEV in the germline V gene (reference sequence). The DNA of the CDR3 is TGTGCCAGCAGAAACATCGGGTCCTCTGGAAACACCATATATTTT. This translates into CASRNIGSSGNTIYF.

This chain uses TRBV27 with TRBJ1-1; 7 bases map to TRBD1. With 5 bases clipped from V and 8 bases from J, the junction kept 5 bases outside the gene matches. CDR3 size: 12 residues. Per the germline V gene, CDR1 is MNHEY and CDR2 is SMNVEV (reference sequence). The CDR3 protein is CASSRDREEAFF. The CDR3 DNA follows: TGTGCCAGCAGTCGCGACAGGGAAGAAGCTTTCTTT.

This clone was counted only a few times. The J gene is TRBJ2-1, the V gene TRBV5-4; TRBD2 matches at 12 bases. The CDR3 is 16 residues long. V was pared by 2 bases and J by 6 bases, with 6 bases of the junction left unmatched. Germline values: CDR1 SGHNT, CDR2 YYREEE (reference sequence). The CDR3 loop reads CASSLRLAGAGNEQFF. Here the CDR3 DNA reads TGTGCCAGCAGCTTACGACTAGCGGGGGCTGGCAATGAGCAGTTCTTC.

The V call is TRBV7-9, the J call TRBJ2-1; 13 bases fit TRBD2. The germline V gene encodes CDR1 SEHNR and CDR2 FQNEAQ (reference sequence). This CDR3 contains 17 residues. Losses at the gene ends were 5 bases for V and 5 bases for J; bases not matched to a gene: 9. CDR3 sequence: CASSAYGTSGKNNEQFF. CDR3 DNA: TGTGCCAGCAGCGCGTACGGGACTAGCGGGAAAAACAATGAGCAGTTCTTC.

The chain couples TRBV7-2 to TRBJ2-3; the D is unclear. Germline V gene data show CDR1 as SGHTA and CDR2 as FQGNSA. The CDR3 has 11 residues. The V gene lost 7 bases and the J gene lost 14 bases, with 16 bases spanning the gap. This CDR3 is CASTYTGRLYF. The CDR3 coding sequence is TGTGCCAGCACCTACACCGGGCGGCTGTATTTT.